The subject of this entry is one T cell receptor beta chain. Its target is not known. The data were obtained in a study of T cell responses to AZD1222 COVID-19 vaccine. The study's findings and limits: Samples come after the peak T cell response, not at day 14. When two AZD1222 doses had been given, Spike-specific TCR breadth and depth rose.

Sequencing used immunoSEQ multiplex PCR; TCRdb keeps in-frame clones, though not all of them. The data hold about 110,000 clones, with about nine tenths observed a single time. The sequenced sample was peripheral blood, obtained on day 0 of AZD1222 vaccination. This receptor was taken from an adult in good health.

CDR3 sequence: CASSLGEGRTDNQPQHF. In DNA form, the CDR3 reads TGTGCCAGCAGCTTGGGGGAGGGGCGCACCGACAATCAGCCCCAGCATTTT. The chain employs TRBV7-8 and TRBJ1-5; a possible D gene is TRBD1 (5 bases). Per the germline V gene, CDR1 is SGHVS and CDR2 is FQNEAQ. Trimming took 3 bases from V and 3 from J, leaving 18 bases between them. The CDR3 length is 17 residues.